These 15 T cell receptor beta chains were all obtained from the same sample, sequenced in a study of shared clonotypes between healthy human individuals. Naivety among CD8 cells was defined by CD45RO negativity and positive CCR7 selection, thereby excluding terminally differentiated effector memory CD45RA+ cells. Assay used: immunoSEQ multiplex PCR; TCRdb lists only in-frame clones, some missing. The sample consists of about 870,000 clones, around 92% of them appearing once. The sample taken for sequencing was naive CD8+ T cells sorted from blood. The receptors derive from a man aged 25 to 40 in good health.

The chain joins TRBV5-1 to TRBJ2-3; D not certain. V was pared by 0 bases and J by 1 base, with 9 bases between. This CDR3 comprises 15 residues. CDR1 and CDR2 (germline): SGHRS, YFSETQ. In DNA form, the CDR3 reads TGCGCCAGCAGCTTGGCCAGCTACGGCACAGATACGCAGTATTTT. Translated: CASSLASYGTDTQYF.

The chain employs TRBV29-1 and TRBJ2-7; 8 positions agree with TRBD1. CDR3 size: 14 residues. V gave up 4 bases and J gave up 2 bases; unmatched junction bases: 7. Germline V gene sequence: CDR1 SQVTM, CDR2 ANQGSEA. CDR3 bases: TGCAGCGTTGGCGGGACAGGTGAGACCTACGAGCAGTACTTC. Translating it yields CSVGGTGETYEQYF.

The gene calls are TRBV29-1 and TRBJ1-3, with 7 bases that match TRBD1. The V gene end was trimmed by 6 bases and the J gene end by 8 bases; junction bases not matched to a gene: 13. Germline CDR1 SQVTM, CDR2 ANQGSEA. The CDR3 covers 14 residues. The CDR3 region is CSVVTGPTLDTIYF. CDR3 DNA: TGCAGCGTGGTGACAGGGCCAACCTTGGACACCATATATTTT.

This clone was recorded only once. CDR3 nucleotides: TGCAGCGTCAGACAGGGACAGGGAGGGAACGAGCAGTACTTC. This translates into CSVRQGQGGNEQYF. The rearrangement uses TRBV29-1 and TRBJ2-7; TRBD1 matches 9 bases. The junction had 11 bases not matched to a gene; V was cut back by 6 bases and J by 5 bases. The CDR3 has 14 amino acids. Germline CDR1 SQVTM, CDR2 ANQGSEA.

The chain's CDR3 is CASSEGGYTQYF. The CDR3 DNA reads as TGTGCCAGCAGCGAGGGGGGATATACGCAGTATTTT. This sequence joins TRBV5-6 and TRBJ2-3, with D perhaps assigned TRBD1 or TRBD2 (6 bases each). The CDR3 contains 12 residues. The germline CDR1 and CDR2 sequences are SGHDT and YYEEEE. V lost 4 bases, J lost 7 bases, and 10 bases lay in between.

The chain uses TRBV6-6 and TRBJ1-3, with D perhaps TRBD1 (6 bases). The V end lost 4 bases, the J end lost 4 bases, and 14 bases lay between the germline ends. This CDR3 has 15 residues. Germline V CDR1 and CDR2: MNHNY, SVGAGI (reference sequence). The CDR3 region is CASSSLGGPGNTIYF. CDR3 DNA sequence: TGTGCCAGCAGTTCCCTAGGGGGGCCCGGAAACACCATATATTTT.

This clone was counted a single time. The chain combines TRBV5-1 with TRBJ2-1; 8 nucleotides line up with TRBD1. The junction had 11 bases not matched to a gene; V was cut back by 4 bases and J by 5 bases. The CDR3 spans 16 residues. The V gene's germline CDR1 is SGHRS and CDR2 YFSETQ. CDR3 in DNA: TGCGCCAGCAGCCGAGGGACAGGTGCTCACCACAATGAGCAGTTCTTC. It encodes CASSRGTGAHHNEQFF.

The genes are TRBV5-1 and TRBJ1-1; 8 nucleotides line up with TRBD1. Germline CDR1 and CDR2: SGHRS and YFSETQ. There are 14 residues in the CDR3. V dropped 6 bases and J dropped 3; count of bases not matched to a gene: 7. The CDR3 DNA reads TGCGCCAGCAAGACAGGGGATGGGGACACTGAAGCTTTCTTT. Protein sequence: CASKTGDGDTEAFF.

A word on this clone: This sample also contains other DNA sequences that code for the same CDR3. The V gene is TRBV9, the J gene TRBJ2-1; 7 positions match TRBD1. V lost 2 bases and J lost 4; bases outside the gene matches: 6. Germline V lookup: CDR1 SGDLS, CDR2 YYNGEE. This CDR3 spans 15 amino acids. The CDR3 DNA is TGTGCCAGCAGCGTTCGGGCAGGGGGATACAATGAGCAGTTCTTC. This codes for CASSVRAGGYNEQFF.

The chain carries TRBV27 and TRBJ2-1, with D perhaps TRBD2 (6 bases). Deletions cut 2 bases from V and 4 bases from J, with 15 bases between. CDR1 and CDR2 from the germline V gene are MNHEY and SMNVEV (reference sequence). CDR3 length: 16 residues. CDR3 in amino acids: CASSLEAGPYYNEQFF. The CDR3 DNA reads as TGTGCCAGCAGTTTAGAGGCGGGACCCTATTACAATGAGCAGTTCTTC.

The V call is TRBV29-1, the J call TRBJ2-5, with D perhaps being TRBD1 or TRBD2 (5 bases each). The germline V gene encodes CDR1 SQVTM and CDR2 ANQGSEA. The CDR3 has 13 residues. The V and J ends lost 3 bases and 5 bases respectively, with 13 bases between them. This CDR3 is CSVEGDPGETQYF. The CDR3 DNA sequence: TGCAGCGTTGAGGGGGACCCCGGGGAGACCCAGTACTTC.

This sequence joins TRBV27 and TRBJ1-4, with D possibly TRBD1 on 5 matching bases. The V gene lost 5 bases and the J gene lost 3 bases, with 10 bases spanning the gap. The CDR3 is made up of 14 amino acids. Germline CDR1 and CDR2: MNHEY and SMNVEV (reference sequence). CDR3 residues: CASSLRGSNEKLFF. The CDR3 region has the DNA TGTGCCAGCAGTCTTCGGGGGTCTAATGAAAAACTGTTTTTT. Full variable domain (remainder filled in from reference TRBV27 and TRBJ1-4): EAQVTQNPRYLITVTGKKLTVTCSQNMNHEYMSWYRQDPGLGLRQIYYSMNVEVTDKGDVPEGYKVSRKEKRNFPLILESPSPNQTSLYFCASSLRGSNEKLFFGSGTQLSVL.

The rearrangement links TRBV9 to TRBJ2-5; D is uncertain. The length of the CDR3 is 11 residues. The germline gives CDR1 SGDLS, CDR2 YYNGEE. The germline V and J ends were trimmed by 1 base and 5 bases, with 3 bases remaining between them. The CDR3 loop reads CASSVSETQYF. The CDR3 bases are TGTGCCAGCAGCGTAAGCGAGACCCAGTACTTC.

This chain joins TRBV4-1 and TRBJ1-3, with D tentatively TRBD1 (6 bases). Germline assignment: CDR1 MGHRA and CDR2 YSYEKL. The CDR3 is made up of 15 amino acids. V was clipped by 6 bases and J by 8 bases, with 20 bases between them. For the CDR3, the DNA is TGCGCCAGCAGGCCGGGACATGCCCTGCGGGACACCATATATTTT. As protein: CASRPGHALRDTIYF.

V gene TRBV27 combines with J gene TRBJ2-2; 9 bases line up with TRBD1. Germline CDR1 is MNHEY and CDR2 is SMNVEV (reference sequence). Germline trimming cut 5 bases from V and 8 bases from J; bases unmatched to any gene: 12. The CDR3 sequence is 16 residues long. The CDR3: CASSPGTGLVTGELFF. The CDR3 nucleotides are TGTGCCAGCAGTCCGGGGACAGGGCTAGTAACTGGGGAGCTGTTTTTT.